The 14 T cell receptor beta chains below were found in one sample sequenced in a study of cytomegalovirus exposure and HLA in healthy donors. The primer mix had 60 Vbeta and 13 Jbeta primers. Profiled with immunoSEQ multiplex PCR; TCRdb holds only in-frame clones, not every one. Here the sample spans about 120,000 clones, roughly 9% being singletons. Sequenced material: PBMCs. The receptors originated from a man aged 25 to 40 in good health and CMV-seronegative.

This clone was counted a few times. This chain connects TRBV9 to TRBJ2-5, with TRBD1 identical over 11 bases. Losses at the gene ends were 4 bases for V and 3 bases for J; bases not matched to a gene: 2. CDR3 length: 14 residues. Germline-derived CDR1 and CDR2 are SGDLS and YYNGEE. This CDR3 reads CASSRTGGEETQYF. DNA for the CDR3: TGTGCCAGCAGCCGGACAGGGGGCGAAGAGACCCAGTACTTC.

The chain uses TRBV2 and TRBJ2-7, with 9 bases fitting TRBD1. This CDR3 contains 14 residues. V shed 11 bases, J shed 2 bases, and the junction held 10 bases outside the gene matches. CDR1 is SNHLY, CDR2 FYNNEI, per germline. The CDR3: CAVRGTGKTYEQYF. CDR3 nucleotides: TGTGCCGTCAGAGGGACAGGGAAGACCTACGAGCAGTACTTC.

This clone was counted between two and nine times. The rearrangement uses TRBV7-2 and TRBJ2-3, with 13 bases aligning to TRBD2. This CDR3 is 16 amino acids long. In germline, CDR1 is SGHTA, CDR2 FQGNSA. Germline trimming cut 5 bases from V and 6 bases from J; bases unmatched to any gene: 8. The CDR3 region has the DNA TGTGCCAGCAGCCTCCGGACTAGCGGGGGTTGGGATACGCAGTATTTT. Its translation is CASSLRTSGGWDTQYF.

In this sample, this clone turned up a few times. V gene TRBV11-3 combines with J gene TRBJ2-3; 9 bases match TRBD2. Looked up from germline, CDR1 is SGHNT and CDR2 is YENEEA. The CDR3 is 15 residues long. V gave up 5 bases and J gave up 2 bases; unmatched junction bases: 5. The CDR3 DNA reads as TGTGCCAGCAGCCCTAGCGGGACCCACACAGATACGCAGTATTTT. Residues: CASSPSGTHTDTQYF.

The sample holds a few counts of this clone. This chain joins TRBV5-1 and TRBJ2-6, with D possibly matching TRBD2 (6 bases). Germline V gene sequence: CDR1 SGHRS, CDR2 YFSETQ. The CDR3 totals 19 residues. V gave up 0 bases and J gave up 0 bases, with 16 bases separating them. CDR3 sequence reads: CASSLAGVVGSSGANVLTF. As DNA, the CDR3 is TGCGCCAGCAGCTTGGCCGGGGTTGTCGGGAGCTCTGGGGCCAACGTCCTGACTTTC.

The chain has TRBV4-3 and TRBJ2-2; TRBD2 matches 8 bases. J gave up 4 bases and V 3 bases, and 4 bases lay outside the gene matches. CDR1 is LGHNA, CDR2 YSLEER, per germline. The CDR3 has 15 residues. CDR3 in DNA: TGCGCCAGCAGCCACGGGGGGGCTGGCACCGGGGAGCTGTTTTTT. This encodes CASSHGGAGTGELFF.

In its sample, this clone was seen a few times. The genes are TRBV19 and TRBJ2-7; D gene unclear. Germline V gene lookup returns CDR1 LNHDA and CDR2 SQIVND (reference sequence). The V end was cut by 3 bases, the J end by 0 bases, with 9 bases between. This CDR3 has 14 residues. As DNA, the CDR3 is TGTGCCAGTAGTATTGGCGGAAGCTCCTACGAGCAGTACTTC. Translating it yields CASSIGGSSYEQYF.

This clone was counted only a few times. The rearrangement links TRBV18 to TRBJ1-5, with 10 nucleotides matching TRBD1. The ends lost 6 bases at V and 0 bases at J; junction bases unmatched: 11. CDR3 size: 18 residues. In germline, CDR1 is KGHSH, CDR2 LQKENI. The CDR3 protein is CASSPGPGQGYSNQPQHF. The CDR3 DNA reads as TGTGCCAGCTCGCCCGGCCCGGGACAGGGGTATAGCAATCAGCCCCAGCATTTT.

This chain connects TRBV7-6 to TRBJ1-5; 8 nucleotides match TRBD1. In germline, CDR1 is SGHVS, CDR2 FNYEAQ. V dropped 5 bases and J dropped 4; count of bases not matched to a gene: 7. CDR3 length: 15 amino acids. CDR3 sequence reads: CASSHNRGRNQPQHF. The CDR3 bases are TGTGCCAGCAGCCACAACAGGGGGAGGAATCAGCCCCAGCATTTT.

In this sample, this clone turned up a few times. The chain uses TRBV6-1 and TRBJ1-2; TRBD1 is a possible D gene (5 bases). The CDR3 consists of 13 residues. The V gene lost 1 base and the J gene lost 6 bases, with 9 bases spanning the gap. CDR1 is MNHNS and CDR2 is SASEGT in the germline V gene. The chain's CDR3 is CASSEGRVNGYTF. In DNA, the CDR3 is TGTGCCAGCAGTGAAGGCAGGGTGAATGGCTACACCTTC.

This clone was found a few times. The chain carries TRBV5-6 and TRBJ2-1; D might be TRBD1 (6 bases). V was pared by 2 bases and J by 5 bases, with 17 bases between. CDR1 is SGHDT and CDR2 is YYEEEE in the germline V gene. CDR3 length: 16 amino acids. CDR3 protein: CASSFRWTAAHNEQFF. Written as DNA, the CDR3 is TGTGCCAGCAGCTTCCGATGGACAGCCGCTCACAATGAGCAGTTCTTC.

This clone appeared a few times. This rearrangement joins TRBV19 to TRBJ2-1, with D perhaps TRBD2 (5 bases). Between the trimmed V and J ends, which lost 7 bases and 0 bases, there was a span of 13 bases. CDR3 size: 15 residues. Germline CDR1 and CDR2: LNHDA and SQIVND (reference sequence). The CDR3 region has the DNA TGTGCCAGTACTACGGAGCGGAGCTCCTACAATGAGCAGTTCTTC. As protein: CASTTERSSYNEQFF. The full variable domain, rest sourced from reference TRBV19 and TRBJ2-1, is DGGITQSPKYLFRKEGQNVTLSCEQNLNHDAMYWYRQDPGQGLRLIYYSQIVNDFQKGDIAEGYSVSREKKESFPLTVTSAQKNPTAFYLCASTTERSSYNEQFFGPGTRLTVL.

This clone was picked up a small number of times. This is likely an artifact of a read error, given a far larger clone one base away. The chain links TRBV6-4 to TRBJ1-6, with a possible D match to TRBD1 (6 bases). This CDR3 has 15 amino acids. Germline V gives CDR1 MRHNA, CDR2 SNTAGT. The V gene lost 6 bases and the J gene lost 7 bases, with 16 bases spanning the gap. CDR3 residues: CASRGDSGGNSPLHF. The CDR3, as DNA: TGTGCCAGCAGGGGTGACAGTGGGGGCAATTCACCCCTCCACTTT.

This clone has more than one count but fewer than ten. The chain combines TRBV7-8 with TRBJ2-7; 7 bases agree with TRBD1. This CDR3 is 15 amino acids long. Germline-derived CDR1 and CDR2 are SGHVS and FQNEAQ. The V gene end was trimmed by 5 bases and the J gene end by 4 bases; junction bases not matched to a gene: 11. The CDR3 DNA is TGTGCCAGCAGCCAAGGACAGGCCTTCCCTTACGAGCAGTACTTC. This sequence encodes CASSQGQAFPYEQYF.